The clone carrying this TCR beta chain has only one observation. Primed by a sample-barcoded 5' primer and a J-beta primer mix, a second PCR proceeded for 7 to 11 cycles. One entry per CDR3 protein, called by TCRdb with MiXCR from the 5' RACE reads. The repertoire consists of about 2 million distinct CDR3 sequences, with roughly 50% occurring once and the leading ten covering 2.1%. Extraction of total RNA produced a minimum of 6 micrograms from each sample. The data are from a study of blood T cells in healthy people across ages. Study background: The capture of about one barcoded beta molecule per two T cells was achieved by template switching.

Germline assignment: CDR1 LGHNT and CDR2 FRNRAP. The CDR3 extends over 12 amino acids. V was clipped by 7 bases and J by 6 bases, with 10 bases between them. The sequenced sample consisted of blood. The receptor comes from a middle-aged woman in good health. J is TRBJ1-5 and V is TRBV12-5; D may be TRBD1 (6 bases). The CDR3 DNA reads as TGTGCTAGTGCCACAGGGACTCAGCCCCAGCATTTT. Translating it yields CASATGTQPQHF.